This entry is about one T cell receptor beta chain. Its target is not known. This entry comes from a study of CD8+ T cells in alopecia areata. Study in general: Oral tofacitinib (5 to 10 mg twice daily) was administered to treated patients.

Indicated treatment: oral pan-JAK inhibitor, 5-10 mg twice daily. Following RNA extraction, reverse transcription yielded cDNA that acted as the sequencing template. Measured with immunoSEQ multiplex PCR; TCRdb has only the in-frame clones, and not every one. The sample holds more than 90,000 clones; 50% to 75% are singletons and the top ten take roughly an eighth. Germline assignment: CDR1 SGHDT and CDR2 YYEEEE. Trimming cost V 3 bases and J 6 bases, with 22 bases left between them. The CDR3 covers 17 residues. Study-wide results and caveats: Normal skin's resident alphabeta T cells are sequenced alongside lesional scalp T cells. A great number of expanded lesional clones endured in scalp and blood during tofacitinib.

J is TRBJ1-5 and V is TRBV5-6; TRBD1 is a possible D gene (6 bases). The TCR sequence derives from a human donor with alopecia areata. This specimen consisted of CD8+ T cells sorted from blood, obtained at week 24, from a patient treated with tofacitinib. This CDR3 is CASSSRGAGRAAQPQHF. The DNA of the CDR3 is TGTGCCAGCAGCTCCAGGGGCGCAGGGAGGGCGGCTCAGCCCCAGCATTTT.